The following is a T cell receptor beta chain sequence with its context. What it recognizes is unknown. Grafts had their tissue processed, releasing intraepithelial and lamina propria lymphocytes. Method: immunoSEQ multiplex PCR; TCRdb's copy keeps in-frame clones and lacks some. There are 9,500 to 10,000 clones in the sample; approximately 81% occur only once, and around a quarter lies in the top ten. The data belong to a study of graft-versus-host responses after intestinal transplantation. Study details: Grafts that recipients had were multivisceral, liver-intestinal, or isolated intestinal transplants. Recipients across the board were started on anti-thymocyte globulin induction, then kept on tacrolimus and steroids for about 3 years.

Study-level points and caveats: In patients with graft-donor T cell macrochimerism, allograft graft-versus-host to host-versus-graft clonal ratios were high. Investigators detected GvH clones in recipient marrow, with some emerging earlier in ileum or blood.

The CDR3 has 12 amino acids. V lost 3 bases to trimming and J lost 6 bases, with 8 bases between them. The germline CDR1 and CDR2 sequences are MRHNA and SNTAGT. This sequence joins TRBV6-4 and TRBJ1-1; no clear D gene. Sequencing was performed on ileum tissue, taken roughly 530 days after intestinal transplant. This receptor was taken from a human patient who received an intestinal transplant, so some T cells may come from the graft donor. The CDR3 DNA reads TGTGCCAGCAGTGATAGGAATCCTGAAGCTTTCTTT. This sequence encodes CASSDRNPEAFF.